This T cell receptor (beta chain) is drawn from a study of T cell repertoires in cytomegalovirus infection. Study-wide context: CMV epitopes that were recently identified and HLA-C-restricted were used alongside well-studied HLA-B-restricted ones. Both a matching HLA type and CMV infection were indicated by public TCR beta signatures. Findings and caveats of the study: Across the ex vivo response, the dominant clonotypes were HLA-C-restricted CMV-specific TCR beta clonotypes. There were carriers of CMV plus the relevant HLA, and cumulative public TCR beta family frequency identified them.

For this clonotype: Its cognate antigen is unknown.

TCRdb re-derived calls from the reads in MiXCR, one entry per CDR3 protein. The sample gives roughly 730,000 distinct CDR3 sequences, 33% of which show up once; 15% to 20% is in the top ten. The CDR3 is 13 residues long. Germline lookup yields CDR1 DFQATT and CDR2 SNEGSKA (reference sequence). V lost 2 bases and J 4 bases, leaving 11 bases between the germline ends. Sequencing used cultured PBMCs, obtained from culture after CMV antigen stimulation. The TCR originated in a human donor in good health (CMV status not recorded). Some clones in this sample may be carry-over from other donors' samples. V usage is TRBV20-1 and J usage is TRBJ2-5, with no clear D. CDR3 sequence reads: CSARLSQAETQYF. The CDR3 DNA sequence: TGCAGTGCTAGACTGTCTCAGGCAGAGACCCAGTACTTC.